This entry is about one TCR beta chain. The data are from a study of blood T cell repertoires in COVID-19. Germline V gene data show CDR1 as MNHEY and CDR2 as SVGAGI. Germline trimming cut 3 bases from V and 5 bases from J; bases unmatched to any gene: 13. This CDR3 has 16 amino acids. Sequenced by immunoSEQ multiplex PCR; TCRdb stores in-frame clones only, minus some. The table lists 150,000 to 200,000 clones, approximately 90% of them singletons, with roughly 2.3% in the top ten. The sample comprised peripheral blood. The clonotype comes from a man younger than 35 with acute or convalescent COVID-19. V and J are TRBV6-5 and TRBJ2-7, with 7 bases aligning to TRBD2. The CDR3 loop is CASSYRSAGVPNEQYF. CDR3 DNA sequence: TGTGCCAGCAGTTATCGGTCGGCGGGAGTCCCCAACGAGCAGTACTTC.